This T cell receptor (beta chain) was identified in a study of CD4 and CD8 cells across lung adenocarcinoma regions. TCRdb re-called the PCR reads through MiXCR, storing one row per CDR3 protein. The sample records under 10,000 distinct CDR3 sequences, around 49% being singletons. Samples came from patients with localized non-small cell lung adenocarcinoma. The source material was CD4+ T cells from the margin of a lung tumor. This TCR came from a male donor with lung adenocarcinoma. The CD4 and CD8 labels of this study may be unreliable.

The CDR3 coding sequence is TGTGCCAGCAGTGAGACTAGCGGAGGCCAAAATACGCAGTATTTT. Protein product: CASSETSGGQNTQYF. V is TRBV6-1 and J is TRBJ2-3; 9 positions match TRBD2. The CDR3 covers 15 residues. The ends lost 3 bases at V and 7 bases at J; junction bases unmatched: 8. CDR1 is MNHNS and CDR2 is SASEGT in the germline V gene.